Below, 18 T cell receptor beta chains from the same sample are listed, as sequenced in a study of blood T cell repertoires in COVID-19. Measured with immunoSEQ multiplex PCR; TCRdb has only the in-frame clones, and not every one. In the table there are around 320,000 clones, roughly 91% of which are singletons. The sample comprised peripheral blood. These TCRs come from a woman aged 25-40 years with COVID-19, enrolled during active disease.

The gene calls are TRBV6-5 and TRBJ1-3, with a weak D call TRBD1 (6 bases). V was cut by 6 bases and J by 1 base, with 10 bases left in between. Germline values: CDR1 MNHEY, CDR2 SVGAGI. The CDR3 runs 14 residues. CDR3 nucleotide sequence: TGTGCCAGCAGAAGAACAGGGTCTGGAAACACCATATATTTT. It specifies CASRRTGSGNTIYF.

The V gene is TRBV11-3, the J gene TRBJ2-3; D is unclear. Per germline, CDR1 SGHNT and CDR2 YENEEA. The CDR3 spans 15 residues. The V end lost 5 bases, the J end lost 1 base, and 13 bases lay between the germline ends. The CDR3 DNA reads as TGTGCCAGCAGCCTCTCTCTCCTAGGCACAGATACGCAGTATTTT. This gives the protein CASSLSLLGTDTQYF.

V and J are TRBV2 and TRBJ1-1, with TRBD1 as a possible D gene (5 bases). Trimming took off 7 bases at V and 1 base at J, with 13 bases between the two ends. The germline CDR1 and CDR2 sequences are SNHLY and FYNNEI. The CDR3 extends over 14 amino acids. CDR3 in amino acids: CASTKDNGNTEAFF. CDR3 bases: TGTGCCAGCACCAAGGACAATGGGAACACTGAAGCTTTCTTT.

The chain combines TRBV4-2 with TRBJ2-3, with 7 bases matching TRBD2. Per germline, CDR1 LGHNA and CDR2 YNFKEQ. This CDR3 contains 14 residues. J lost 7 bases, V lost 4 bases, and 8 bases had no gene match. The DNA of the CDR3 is TGTGCCAGCAGCCCCGGGGGGTTTGTGAATACGCAGTATTTT. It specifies CASSPGGFVNTQYF.

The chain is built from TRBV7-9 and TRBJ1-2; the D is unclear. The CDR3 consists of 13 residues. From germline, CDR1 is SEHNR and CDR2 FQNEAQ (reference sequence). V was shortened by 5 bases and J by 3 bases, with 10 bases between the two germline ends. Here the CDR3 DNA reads TGTGCCAGCAGCCCCTACCCGGACTATGGCTACACCTTC. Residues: CASSPYPDYGYTF.

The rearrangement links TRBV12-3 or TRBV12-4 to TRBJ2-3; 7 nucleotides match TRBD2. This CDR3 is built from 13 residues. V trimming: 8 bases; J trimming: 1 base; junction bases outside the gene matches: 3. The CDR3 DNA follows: TGTGCCAGCGTGGGGGGGGGCACAGATACGCAGTATTTT. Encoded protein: CASVGGGTDTQYF.

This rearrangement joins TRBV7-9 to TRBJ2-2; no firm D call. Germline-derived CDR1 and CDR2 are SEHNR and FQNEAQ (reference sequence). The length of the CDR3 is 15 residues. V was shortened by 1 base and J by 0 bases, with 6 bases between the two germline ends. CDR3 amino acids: CASSLDNTNTGELFF. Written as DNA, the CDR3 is TGTGCCAGCAGCTTAGACAACACGAACACCGGGGAGCTGTTTTTT.

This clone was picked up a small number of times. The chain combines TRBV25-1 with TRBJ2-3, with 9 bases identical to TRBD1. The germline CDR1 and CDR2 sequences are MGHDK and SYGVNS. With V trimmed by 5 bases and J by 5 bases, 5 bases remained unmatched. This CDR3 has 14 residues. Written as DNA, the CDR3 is TGTGCCAGCAGTCGGACAGGGGATATAGATACGCAGTATTTT. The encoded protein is CASSRTGDIDTQYF. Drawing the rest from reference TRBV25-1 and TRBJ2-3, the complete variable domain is EADIYQTPRYLVIGTGKKITLECSQTMGHDKMYWYQQDPGMELHLIHYSYGVNSTEKGDLSSESTVSRIRTEHFPLTLESARPSHTSQYLCASSRTGDIDTQYFGPGTRLTVL.

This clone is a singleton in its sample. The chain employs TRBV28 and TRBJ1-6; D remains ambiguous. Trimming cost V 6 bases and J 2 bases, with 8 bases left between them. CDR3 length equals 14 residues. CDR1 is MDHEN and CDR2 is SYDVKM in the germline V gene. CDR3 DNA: TGTGCCAGCAGACTGGTCCCCTATAATTCACCCCTCCACTTT. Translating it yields CASRLVPYNSPLHF.

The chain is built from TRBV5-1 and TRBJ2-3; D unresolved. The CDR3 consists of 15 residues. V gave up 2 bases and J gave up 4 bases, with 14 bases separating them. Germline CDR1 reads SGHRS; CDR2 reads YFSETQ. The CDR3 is CASSFSTVKADTQYF. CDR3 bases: TGCGCCAGCAGCTTTTCAACAGTCAAGGCAGATACGCAGTATTTT.

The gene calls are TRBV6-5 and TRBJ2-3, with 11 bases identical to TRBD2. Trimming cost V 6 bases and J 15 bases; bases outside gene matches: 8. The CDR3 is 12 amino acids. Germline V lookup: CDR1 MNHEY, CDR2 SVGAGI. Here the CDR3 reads CASSTGLAGFYF. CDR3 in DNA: TGTGCCAGCAGCACCGGACTAGCGGGCTTCTATTTT.

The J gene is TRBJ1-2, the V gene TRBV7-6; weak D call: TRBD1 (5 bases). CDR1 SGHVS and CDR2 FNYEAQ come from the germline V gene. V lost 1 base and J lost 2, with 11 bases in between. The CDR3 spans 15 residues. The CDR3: CASSLGGGGNYGYTF. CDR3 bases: TGTGCCAGCAGCTTAGGGGGGGGAGGGAACTATGGCTACACCTTC.

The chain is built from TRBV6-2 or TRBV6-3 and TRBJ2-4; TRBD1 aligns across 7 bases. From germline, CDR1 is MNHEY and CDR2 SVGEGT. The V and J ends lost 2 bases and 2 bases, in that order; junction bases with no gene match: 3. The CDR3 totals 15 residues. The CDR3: CASSYTGQPKNIQYF. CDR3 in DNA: TGTGCCAGCAGTTACACGGGACAGCCCAAAAACATTCAGTACTTC.

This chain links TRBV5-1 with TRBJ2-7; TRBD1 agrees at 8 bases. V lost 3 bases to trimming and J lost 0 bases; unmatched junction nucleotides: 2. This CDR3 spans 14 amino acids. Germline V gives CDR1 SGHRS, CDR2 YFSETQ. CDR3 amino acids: CASSSTGGSYEQYF. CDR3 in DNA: TGCGCCAGCAGCTCAACAGGGGGCTCCTACGAGCAGTACTTC.

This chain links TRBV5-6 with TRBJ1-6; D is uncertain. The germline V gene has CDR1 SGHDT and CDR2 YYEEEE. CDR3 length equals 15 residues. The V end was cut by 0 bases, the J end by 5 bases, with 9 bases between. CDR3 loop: CASSLVSGNNSPLHF. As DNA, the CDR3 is TGTGCCAGCAGCTTGGTCAGCGGCAATAATTCACCCCTCCACTTT.

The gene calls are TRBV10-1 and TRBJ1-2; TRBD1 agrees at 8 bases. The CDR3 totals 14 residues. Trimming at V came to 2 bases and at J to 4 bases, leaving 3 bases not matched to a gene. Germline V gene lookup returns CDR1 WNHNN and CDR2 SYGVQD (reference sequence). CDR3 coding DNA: TGCGCCAGCAGTGAGCGTACAGGGGGCTATGGCTACACCTTC. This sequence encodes CASSERTGGYGYTF.

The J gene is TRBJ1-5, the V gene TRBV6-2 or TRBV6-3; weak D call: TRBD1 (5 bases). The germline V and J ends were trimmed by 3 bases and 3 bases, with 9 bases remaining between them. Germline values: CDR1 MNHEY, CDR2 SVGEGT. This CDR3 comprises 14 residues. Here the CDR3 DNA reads TGTGCCAGCAGTTATCCGGGGGACAATCAGCCCCAGCATTTT. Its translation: CASSYPGDNQPQHF.

The CDR3 is CASSRQGSSNQPQHF. The CDR3 DNA is TGTGCCAGCAGCAGACAGGGGTCGAGCAATCAGCCCCAGCATTTT. The rearrangement links TRBV2 to TRBJ1-5, with TRBD1 matching 8 bases. CDR3 size: 15 residues. CDR1 and CDR2 from the germline V gene are SNHLY and FYNNEI. V was pared by 6 bases and J by 1 base, with 5 bases of the junction left unmatched.